Sequencing of this T cell receptor beta chain was carried out in a study of identical twins' blood T cells. Study-wide results and caveats: Abundant TCRbeta CDR3s overlapped more between twins than with unrelated donors. Mainly, cloneset size products determined shared clonotypes, twins included.

The germline V gene encodes CDR1 MGHDK and CDR2 SYGVNS. The CDR3 runs to 14 residues. Each TCR cDNA library carried sample-specific barcodes on both ends. MiXCR was run by TCRdb on the 5' RACE reads, yielding one entry per CDR3 protein. The sample has roughly 340,000 distinct CDR3 sequences, roughly 30% seen once. This clonotype came up once. As yet, its antigen is unknown. One end of the junction is discordant with germline, which a read error may explain. V is TRBV25-1 and J is TRBJ2-7; TRBD1 aligns across 10 bases. Sequencing was done on a sample of PBMCs. This receptor was taken from a woman aged 18-49 years in good health. CDR3 loop: CTSSVGTGDYEQYF. CDR3 DNA sequence: TGTACCAGCAGTGTCGGGACAGGGGACTACGAGCAGTACTTC.